One sample yielded the 27 T cell receptor beta chains listed below, sequenced in a study of blood T cell repertoires in COVID-19. Using immunoSEQ multiplex PCR, the repertoire was profiled, and TCRdb retains in-frame clones only, with some absent. The top ten hold more than 7.5% of the sample, which has about 180,000 clones, approximately 83% seen once. Sample: peripheral blood. These receptor sequences come from a man over 45 with active or convalescent COVID-19.

The chain uses TRBV27 and TRBJ2-3; TRBD2 agrees at 8 bases. The CDR3 sequence is 17 residues long. V was pared by 3 bases and J by 0 bases, with 8 bases of the junction left unmatched. The germline V gene has CDR1 MNHEY and CDR2 SMNVEV (reference sequence). CDR3 sequence reads: CASSLGLTSASTDTQYF. The CDR3 DNA sequence: TGTGCCAGCAGTTTGGGTTTGACTAGCGCTAGCACAGATACGCAGTATTTT.

The CDR3 DNA reads TGTGCCAGCAGTGAAGGGGGACTAGCGGGATACAATGAGCAGTTCTTC. The encoded protein is CASSEGGLAGYNEQFF. J is TRBJ2-1 and V is TRBV2; TRBD2 matches at 13 bases. CDR1 is SNHLY, CDR2 FYNNEI, per germline. V dropped 1 base and J dropped 4; count of bases not matched to a gene: 1. The length of the CDR3 is 16 residues.

The table lists this clone with a count of one. The J gene is TRBJ2-7, the V gene TRBV6-5; TRBD1 agrees at 10 bases. CDR3 size: 14 residues. CDR1 is MNHEY, CDR2 SVGAGI, per germline. With V trimmed by 10 bases and J by 5 bases, 11 bases remained unmatched. The CDR3 sequence: CAIAGGTGVDEQYF. Written as DNA, the CDR3 is TGTGCCATCGCCGGTGGGACAGGGGTCGACGAGCAGTACTTC.

V and J are TRBV5-6 and TRBJ1-5; D remains unclear. The CDR3 has 14 residues. Germline assignment: CDR1 SGHDT and CDR2 YYEEEE. The germline V and J ends were trimmed by 5 bases and 2 bases, with 11 bases remaining between them. The CDR3 nucleotides read TGTGCCAGCAGAAACTTCCTAGGCAATCAGCCCCAGCATTTT. It is translated as CASRNFLGNQPQHF.

This sequence joins TRBV27 and TRBJ1-2, with TRBD1 matching 10 bases. The CDR3 is 15 residues long. Germline V lookup: CDR1 MNHEY, CDR2 SMNVEV (reference sequence). V lost 4 bases to trimming and J lost 1 base; unmatched junction nucleotides: 3. CDR3 residues: CASSSRTGGNYGYTF. In DNA, the CDR3 is TGTGCCAGCAGTTCGAGGACAGGGGGTAACTATGGCTACACCTTC.

V and J are TRBV2 and TRBJ1-1; weak D call: TRBD1 (5 bases). Germline lookup yields CDR1 SNHLY and CDR2 FYNNEI. The V gene lost 1 base and the J gene lost 11 bases, with 11 bases spanning the gap. The CDR3 contains 12 residues. The CDR3: CASSEGQTEAFF. CDR3 DNA: TGTGCCAGCAGTGAAGGACAGACGGAGGCTTTCTTT.

The chain is built from TRBV24-1 and TRBJ1-2, with 9 bases aligning to TRBD1. Germline V gene sequence: CDR1 KGHDR, CDR2 SFDVKD. V gave up 0 bases and J gave up 8 bases; unmatched junction bases: 24. This CDR3 comprises 21 residues. CDR3 amino acids: CATSDLISVSRDRVFSGGYTF. The CDR3 DNA is TGTGCCACCAGTGATTTGATTTCGGTGTCAAGGGACAGGGTGTTTTCGGGGGGCTACACCTTC.

In the case of this clone: This CDR3 is also generated by other DNA sequences in the sample. The chain joins TRBV5-1 to TRBJ1-3; 7 positions match TRBD1. Germline V gene data show CDR1 as SGHRS and CDR2 as YFSETQ. Germline trimming cut 4 bases from V and 0 bases from J; bases unmatched to any gene: 4. This CDR3 is built from 15 residues. The DNA of the CDR3 is TGCGCCAGCAGCCGCGGACAGGTCTCTGGAAACACCATATATTTT. It specifies CASSRGQVSGNTIYF.

The CDR3 loop reads CASSYRGSYEQYF. The CDR3 DNA reads as TGTGCCAGCAGCTACAGGGGGAGCTACGAGCAGTACTTC. This sequence joins TRBV28 and TRBJ2-7, with 8 nucleotides matching TRBD1. J was trimmed by 3 bases and V by 6 bases; bases with no gene match: 4. The CDR3 has 13 residues. Germline CDR1 and CDR2: MDHEN and SYDVKM.

The V gene is TRBV11-2, the J gene TRBJ2-7, with a weak D call TRBD2 (5 bases). V shed 0 bases and J shed 9 bases, with 6 bases lying between them. Per germline, CDR1 SGHAT and CDR2 FQNNGV. The CDR3 runs to 11 residues. Here the CDR3 DNA reads TGTGCCAGCAGCTTAGACCGGGGGCAGTACTTC. The encoded protein is CASSLDRGQYF.

The rearrangement uses TRBV21-1 and TRBJ1-1; the table's D call, TRBD1, was not checked against the DNA. TRBV21-1 is recorded as a pseudogene. The CDR3 has 18 residues. CDR3 sequence (DNA): TGTGCCAGCAGCTTCTTGGGACGAGAGGGGGAAAGACTGACTGAAGCTTTCTTT. It yields the protein CASSFLGREGERLTEAFF.

The chain employs TRBV6-5 and TRBJ2-5; D is perhaps TRBD2 (7 bases). In germline, CDR1 is MNHEY, CDR2 SVGAGI. The V and J ends lost 0 bases and 5 bases respectively, with 13 bases between them. The CDR3 spans 15 residues. CDR3 protein: CASSYSGGLRETQYF. CDR3 nucleotide sequence: TGTGCCAGCAGTTACTCGGGGGGGCTGAGGGAGACCCAGTACTTC.

The V gene is TRBV30, the J gene TRBJ2-3, with TRBD1 as a possible D gene (5 bases). V was shortened by 7 bases and J by 1 base, with 9 bases between the two germline ends. Per the germline V gene, CDR1 is GTSNPN and CDR2 is SVGIG (reference sequence). The CDR3 sequence is 12 residues long. DNA for the CDR3: TGTGCCTCACTGACAGGCACAGATACGCAGTATTTT. This sequence encodes CASLTGTDTQYF.

The chain links TRBV5-1 to TRBJ2-3, with D tentatively TRBD1 (6 bases). The CDR3 covers 15 residues. The V end lost 0 bases, the J end lost 2 bases, and 10 bases lay between the germline ends. The germline gives CDR1 SGHRS, CDR2 YFSETQ. Written as DNA, the CDR3 is TGCGCCAGCAGCTTGGGCCCAGGGGTCACAGATACGCAGTATTTT. Translated, it gives CASSLGPGVTDTQYF.

This chain joins TRBV11-2 and TRBJ2-3; 9 bases fit TRBD2. Germline V CDR1 and CDR2: SGHAT, FQNNGV. The CDR3 covers 18 residues. V dropped 8 bases and J dropped 0; count of bases not matched to a gene: 15. The CDR3 region is CASPKRGGRARSTDTQYF. The CDR3 DNA reads as TGTGCCAGCCCTAAGAGGGGCGGGAGGGCCCGGAGCACAGATACGCAGTATTTT.

This clone was seen once. The CDR3 DNA follows: TGTGCCAGCAGCTATCGTTCTTACGAGCAGTACTTC. This translates into CASSYRSYEQYF. The chain is built from TRBV27 and TRBJ2-7; D ambiguous. Germline V gene data show CDR1 as MNHEY and CDR2 as SMNVEV (reference sequence). The CDR3 sequence is 12 residues long. The V end was cut by 6 bases, the J end by 4 bases, with 10 bases between.

The V call is TRBV18, the J call TRBJ1-2; D ambiguous. This CDR3 has 13 amino acids. Trimming shortened V by 3 bases and J by 7 bases, and 12 bases separated the two germline ends. From germline, CDR1 is KGHSH and CDR2 LQKENI. The chain's CDR3 is CASSPQRDSGYTF. The CDR3 coding sequence is TGTGCCAGCTCACCTCAGAGGGATTCTGGCTACACCTTC.

The chain has TRBV29-1 and TRBJ1-2; D might be TRBD1 (6 bases). This CDR3 has 14 amino acids. Per the germline V gene, CDR1 is SQVTM and CDR2 is ANQGSEA. Trimming cost V 3 bases and J 0 bases, with 11 bases left between them. This CDR3 is CSVEGQGTNYGYTF. The CDR3 DNA sequence: TGCAGCGTTGAGGGTCAGGGGACTAACTATGGCTACACCTTC.

This chain links TRBV14 with TRBJ1-3, with 9 bases aligning to TRBD1. The CDR3 has 15 amino acids. The trim removed 4 bases at V and 4 bases at J, leaving 5 bases unmatched. The germline V gene encodes CDR1 SGHDN and CDR2 FVKESK. The CDR3 here is CASSPLGQGGNTIYF. CDR3 coding DNA: TGTGCCAGCAGCCCATTGGGACAGGGAGGAAACACCATATATTTT. Together with reference TRBV14 and TRBJ1-3, the CDR3 gives the full variable domain: EAGVTQFPSHSVIEKGQTVTLRCDPISGHDNLYWYRRVMGKEIKFLLHFVKESKQDESGMPNNRFLAERTGGTYSTLKVQPAELEDSGVYFCASSPLGQGGNTIYFGEGSWLTVV.

The gene calls are TRBV3-1 (or the pseudogene TRBV3-2) and TRBJ1-2; unclear D gene. The V end lost 1 base, the J end lost 10 bases, and 10 bases lay between the germline ends. The CDR3 extends over 12 amino acids. Germline V gene lookup returns CDR1 LGHDT and CDR2 YNNKEL (reference sequence). CDR3 sequence: CASSQAKEIYTF. CDR3 coding DNA: TGTGCCAGCAGCCAAGCAAAGGAGATCTACACCTTC.

The chain recombines TRBV7-3 with TRBJ2-3; weak D call: TRBD2 (7 bases). This CDR3 has 13 amino acids. CDR1 and CDR2 (germline): SGHTA, FQGTGA. V dropped 5 bases and J dropped 4 bases, with 10 bases sitting between them. CDR3 nucleotides: TGTGCCAGCAGCCAAGGGGGGGCAGATACGCAGTATTTT. Translating gives CASSQGGADTQYF.

The rearrangement joins TRBV19 to TRBJ2-5, with TRBD2 matching 7 bases. The V gene end was trimmed by 6 bases and the J gene end by 6 bases; junction bases not matched to a gene: 13. CDR1 and CDR2 (germline): LNHDA, SQIVND (reference sequence). The length of the CDR3 is 15 residues. The CDR3 DNA reads TGTGCCAGTAGCCCTCAAGGGGACTATAGGAAGACCCAGTACTTC. Its translation: CASSPQGDYRKTQYF.

This sequence joins TRBV7-6 and TRBJ1-3, with 11 positions matching TRBD1. The V and J ends lost 8 bases and 4 bases, in that order; junction bases with no gene match: 16. The CDR3 is 18 residues long. The germline V gene encodes CDR1 SGHVS and CDR2 FNYEAQ. This CDR3 is CASSQGQGEINFGNTIYF. DNA for the CDR3: TGTGCCAGCTCGCAGGGACAGGGGGAAATTAATTTCGGAAACACCATATATTTT.

This rearrangement joins TRBV4-1 to TRBJ2-1, with 9 bases fitting TRBD1. J was trimmed by 0 bases and V by 4 bases; bases with no gene match: 10. There are 18 residues in the CDR3. The germline CDR1 and CDR2 sequences are MGHRA and YSYEKL. CDR3 loop: CASSLERTGVSSYNEQFF. As DNA, the CDR3 is TGCGCCAGCAGCCTCGAAAGGACAGGGGTCAGCTCCTACAATGAGCAGTTCTTC.

This chain uses TRBV19 with TRBJ2-2, with TRBD2 matching 7 bases. V lost 7 bases to trimming and J lost 2 bases; unmatched junction nucleotides: 10. The length of the CDR3 is 16 residues. CDR1 LNHDA and CDR2 SQIVND come from the germline V gene (reference sequence). CDR3 protein: CASKIRGGQNTGELFF. CDR3 nucleotide sequence: TGTGCCAGTAAAATAAGGGGAGGGCAAAACACCGGGGAGCTGTTTTTT.

The chain combines TRBV5-1 with TRBJ2-7, with 8 nucleotides matching TRBD1. The V segment lost 2 bases and the J segment 5 bases; nucleotides outside the gene matches: 15. This CDR3 is 17 amino acids long. Per germline, CDR1 SGHRS and CDR2 YFSETQ. CDR3 nucleotides: TGCGCCAGCAGCTTAAGAGGGGTGAGCCAGGGGGCGAACGAGCAGTACTTC. It specifies CASSLRGVSQGANEQYF.

This clone was found once. The V and J genes are TRBV7-7 and TRBJ2-3, with TRBD2 identical over 8 bases. V trimming: 5 bases; J trimming: 1 base; junction bases outside the gene matches: 8. This CDR3 is built from 16 residues. Germline-derived CDR1 and CDR2 are SSHAT and FNYEAQ (reference sequence). The CDR3 region has the DNA TGTGCCAGCAGCCAAGGCAGCGGGGGCCGCACAGATACGCAGTATTTT. It is translated as CASSQGSGGRTDTQYF.